Listed below are T cell receptor beta chains from one sample, sequenced in a study of blood T cell repertoires in COVID-19. Here immunoSEQ multiplex PCR was the method, and the copy in TCRdb shows in-frame clones only, minus some. There are 200,000 or so clones in the sample; roughly 86% occur only once, and about 2.9% lies in the top ten. Specimen: peripheral blood. The origin of the receptors is a man aged 55 to 69 with acute or convalescent COVID-19. CDR3s include the opening cysteine and the closing phenylalanine or tryptophan. The order of the fields is J gene, D gene, V gene, clone size, CDR3 DNA, CDR3 protein. D genes are given only for firm matches. Part of the rows lack a size; the others show once, few, many or a class for expanded clones.

>TRBJ1-1|.|TRBV20-1|.
TGCAGTGCTAGTTACCCCAGGGGGAACACTGAAGCTTTCTTT
CSASYPRGNTEAFF
>TRBJ2-5|TRBD1|TRBV9|.
TGTGCCAGCAGCGTCGCGGACAGGGGGGAGACCCAGTACTTC
CASSVADRGETQYF
>TRBJ2-5|.|TRBV25-1|.
TGTGCCAGCAGTGACCCTAGAAGGTTAGAGACCCAGTACTTC
CASSDPRRLETQYF
>TRBJ1-2|TRBD1|TRBV5-1|.
TGCGCCAGCAGCTTGGGTCCCGGGACAGGGGTTGGCTACACCTTC
CASSLGPGTGVGYTF
>TRBJ1-6|.|TRBV19|.
TGTGCCGGGGGGATGAATTCACCCCTCCACTTT
CAGGMNSPLHF
>TRBJ2-2|TRBD1|TRBV2|.
TGTGCCAGCAGTGAAGTGGGGACCGGGACAGGGTTCAGCGGGGAGCTGTTTTTT
CASSEVGTGTGFSGELFF
>TRBJ2-3|.|TRBV9|.
TGTGCCAGCAGCACGCGACTAACAAGCACAGATACGCAGTATTTT
CASSTRLTSTDTQYF
>TRBJ2-7|TRBD2|TRBV4-1|.
TGCGCCAGCAGCCAAGACATAACTAGCGGGGGGCGGGACGAGCAGTACTTC
CASSQDITSGGRDEQYF
>TRBJ2-1|TRBD2|TRBV5-1|.
TGCGCCAGCAGCTCTAGCGGGGGGCCCCTCAATGAGCAGTTCTTC
CASSSSGGPLNEQFF
>TRBJ2-7|TRBD1|TRBV25-1|.
TGTGCCAGCAGTTCACGGACAGGCGGCGGGGAGCAGTACTTC
CASSSRTGGGEQYF
>TRBJ2-3|TRBD2|TRBV18|.
TGTGCCAGCTCACCGATAGCGGGGGGGACAGATACGCAGTATTTT
CASSPIAGGTDTQYF
>TRBJ2-1|TRBD2|TRBV19|.
TGTGCCAGTAGCGAACTAGCGGGGGGGCCGAATGAGCAGTTCTTC
CASSELAGGPNEQFF
>TRBJ2-6|.|TRBV6-5|.
TGTGCCAGCAGCCAACATACCTCTGGGGCCAACGTCCTGACTTTC
CASSQHTSGANVLTF
>TRBJ2-2|.|TRBV28|few
TGTGCCAGCAAGGGTGGAGGATGGACCGGGGAGCTGTTTTTT
CASKGGGWTGELFF
>TRBJ1-4|TRBD1|TRBV7-8|.
TGTGCCAGCAGCGTCAGGGACAGCGATAATGAAAAACTGTTTTTT
CASSVRDSDNEKLFF
>TRBJ1-4|TRBD1|TRBV6-2/TRBV6-3|.
TGTGCCAGCAGTTCAACCGGGACAGGGAAAGGAAAACTGTTTTTT
CASSSTGTGKGKLFF
>TRBJ2-2|.|TRBV5-1|.
TGCGCCAGCCACAGGGCCCAGGGGTACACCGGGGAGCTGTTTTTT
CASHRAQGYTGELFF
>TRBJ1-6|.|TRBV19|.
TGTGCTACGGGGAGAGAGAGCTCCTATAATTCACCCCTCCACTTT
CATGRESSYNSPLHF
>TRBJ1-5|.|TRBV7-8|.
TGTGCCAGCAGCTCAGATACAGGGAATAGGCAGCCCCAGCATTTT
CASSSDTGNRQPQHF
>TRBJ2-6|TRBD1|TRBV18|.
TGTGCCAGCTCGGGACAGTCCTCTGGGGCCAACGTCCTGACTTTC
CASSGQSSGANVLTF
>TRBJ1-1|.|TRBV4-2|.
TGTGCCAGCAGCCAAGATCGGGGGAACACTGAAGCTTTCTTT
CASSQDRGNTEAFF
>TRBJ2-2|.|TRBV28|.
TGTGCCAGCAAAGTGGGACACATGATTAACACCGGGGAGCTGTTTTTT
CASKVGHMINTGELFF
>TRBJ1-2|TRBD1|TRBV5-1|.
TGCGCCAGCAGCGCCAAACCAGGACAGGGGATAGATGGCTACACCTTC
CASSAKPGQGIDGYTF
>TRBJ1-2|TRBD1|TRBV10-1|.
TGCGCCAGCAGGGTCCCCTCACAGGGGCCCGGGGACTATGGCTACACCTTC
CASRVPSQGPGDYGYTF
>TRBJ1-2|TRBD1|TRBV19|.
TGTGCCAGTAGTATCGTCCCGGGACAGGGCGGCTATGGCTACACCTTC
CASSIVPGQGGYGYTF
>TRBJ2-2|.|TRBV11-2|.
TGTGCCAGCAAGACCATCCCCCTCAGGACCGGGGAGCTGTTTTTT
CASKTIPLRTGELFF
>TRBJ2-1|TRBD2|TRBV3-1/TRBV3-2|.
TGTGCCAGCAGCCAACAAACGGGACTAGCGGGGGTTTTCTCCTACAATGAGCAGTTCTTC
CASSQQTGLAGVFSYNEQFF
>TRBJ2-2|.|TRBV19|.
TGTGCCAGTAGTATACGGGCCGGGAGGAACACCGGGGAGCTGTTTTTT
CASSIRAGRNTGELFF
>TRBJ1-2|.|TRBV5-3|.
TGTGCCAGAAGCTTTGCGGGGCACCCCGACTATGGCTACACCTTC
CARSFAGHPDYGYTF
>TRBJ1-2|TRBD1|TRBV11-2|.
TGTGCCAGCAGCTTAGGACAGGGGTTTGGCTACACCTTC
CASSLGQGFGYTF
>TRBJ1-1|.|TRBV5-1|.
TGCGCCAGCAGCACGGATTCGGGGTCGAACACTGAAGCTTTCTTT
CASSTDSGSNTEAFF
>TRBJ2-5|TRBD2|TRBV15|.
TGTGCCACCAGCAGCGAGCGGGGGCCAATCCAAGAGACCCAGTACTTC
CATSSERGPIQETQYF
>TRBJ1-5|TRBD1|TRBV28|few
TGTGCCACCCGGACAGGGGGTGGCAATCAGCCCCAGCATTTT
CATRTGGGNQPQHF
>TRBJ2-1|TRBD1|TRBV5-1|.
TGCGCCAGCAGCTTGGGGACAGGGTCCTACAATGAGCAGTTCTTC
CASSLGTGSYNEQFF
>TRBJ2-7|.|TRBV7-6|.
TGTGCCTGGCAGGACGAGCAGTACTTC
CAWQDEQYF
>TRBJ1-1|.|TRBV6-5|.
TGTGCCAGCAGTTTATACATCGACACTGAAGCTTTCTTT
CASSLYIDTEAFF
>TRBJ1-2|.|TRBV4-1|few
TGCGCCAGCAGCCAAGGTCGGGTCCTAGCTAACTATGGCTACACCTTC
CASSQGRVLANYGYTF
>TRBJ2-3|.|TRBV7-2|once
TGTGCCAGCAGCTTAGAGGTGGGGCGGTCAGATACGCAGTATTTT
CASSLEVGRSDTQYF